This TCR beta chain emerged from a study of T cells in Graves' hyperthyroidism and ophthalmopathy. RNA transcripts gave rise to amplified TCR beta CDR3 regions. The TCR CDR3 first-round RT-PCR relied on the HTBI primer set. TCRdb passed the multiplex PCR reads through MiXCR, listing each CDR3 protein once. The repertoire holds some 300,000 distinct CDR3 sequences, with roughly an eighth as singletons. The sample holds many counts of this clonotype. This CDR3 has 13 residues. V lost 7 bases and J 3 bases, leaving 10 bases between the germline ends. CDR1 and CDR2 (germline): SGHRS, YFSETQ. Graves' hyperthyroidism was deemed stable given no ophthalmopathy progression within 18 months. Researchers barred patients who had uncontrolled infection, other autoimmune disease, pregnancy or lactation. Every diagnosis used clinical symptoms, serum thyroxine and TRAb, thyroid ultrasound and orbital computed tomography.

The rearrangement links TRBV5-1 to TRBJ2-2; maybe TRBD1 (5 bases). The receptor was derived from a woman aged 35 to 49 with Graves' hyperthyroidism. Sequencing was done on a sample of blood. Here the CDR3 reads CASQGKHTGELFF. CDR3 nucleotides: TGCGCCAGCCAGGGAAAGCACACCGGGGAGCTGTTTTTT.